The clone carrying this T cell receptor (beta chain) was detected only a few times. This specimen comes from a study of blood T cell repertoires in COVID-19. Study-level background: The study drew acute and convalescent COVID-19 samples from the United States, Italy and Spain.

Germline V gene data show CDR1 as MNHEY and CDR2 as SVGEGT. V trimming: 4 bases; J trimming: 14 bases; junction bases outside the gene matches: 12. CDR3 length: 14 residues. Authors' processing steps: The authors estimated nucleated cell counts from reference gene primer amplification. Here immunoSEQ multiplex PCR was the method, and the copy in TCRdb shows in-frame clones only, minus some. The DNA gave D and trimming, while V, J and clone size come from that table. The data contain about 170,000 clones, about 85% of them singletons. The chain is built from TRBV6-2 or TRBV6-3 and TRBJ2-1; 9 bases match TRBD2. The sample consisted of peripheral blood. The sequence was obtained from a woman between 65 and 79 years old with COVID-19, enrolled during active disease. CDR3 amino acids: CASSSRPREGRKFF. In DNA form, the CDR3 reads TGTGCCAGCAGTTCCCGTCCGCGGGAGGGCCGAAAGTTCTTC.